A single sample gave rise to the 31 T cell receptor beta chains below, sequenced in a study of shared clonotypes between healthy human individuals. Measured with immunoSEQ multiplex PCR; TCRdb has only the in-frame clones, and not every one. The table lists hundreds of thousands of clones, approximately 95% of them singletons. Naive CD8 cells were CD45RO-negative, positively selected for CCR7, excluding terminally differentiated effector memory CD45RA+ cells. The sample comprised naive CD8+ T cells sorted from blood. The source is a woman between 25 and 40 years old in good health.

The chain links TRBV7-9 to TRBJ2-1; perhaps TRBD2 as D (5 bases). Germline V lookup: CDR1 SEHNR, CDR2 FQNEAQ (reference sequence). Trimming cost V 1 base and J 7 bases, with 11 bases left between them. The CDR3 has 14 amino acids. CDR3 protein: CASSLVGPGNEQFF. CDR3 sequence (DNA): TGTGCCAGCAGCTTAGTTGGACCGGGGAATGAGCAGTTCTTC. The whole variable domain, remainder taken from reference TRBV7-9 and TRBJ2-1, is DTGVSQNPRHKITKRGQNVTFRCDPISEHNRLYWYRQTLGQGPEFLTYFQNEAQLEKSRLLSDRFSAERPKGSFSTLEIQRTEQGDSAMYLCASSLVGPGNEQFFGPGTRLTVL.

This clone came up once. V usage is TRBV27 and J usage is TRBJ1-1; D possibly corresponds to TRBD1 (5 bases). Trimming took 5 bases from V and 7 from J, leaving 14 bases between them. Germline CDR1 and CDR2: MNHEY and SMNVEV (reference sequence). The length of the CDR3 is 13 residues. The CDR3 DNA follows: TGTGCCAGCAGTGGGCCGGGACCTTTTGAAGCTTTCTTT. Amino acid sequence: CASSGPGPFEAFF.

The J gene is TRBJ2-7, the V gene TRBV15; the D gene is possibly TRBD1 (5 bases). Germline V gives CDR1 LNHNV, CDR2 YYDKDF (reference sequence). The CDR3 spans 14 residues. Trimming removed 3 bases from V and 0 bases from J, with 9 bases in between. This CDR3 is CATSRQGHSYEQYF. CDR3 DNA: TGTGCCACCAGCAGGCAGGGCCACTCCTACGAGCAGTACTTC.

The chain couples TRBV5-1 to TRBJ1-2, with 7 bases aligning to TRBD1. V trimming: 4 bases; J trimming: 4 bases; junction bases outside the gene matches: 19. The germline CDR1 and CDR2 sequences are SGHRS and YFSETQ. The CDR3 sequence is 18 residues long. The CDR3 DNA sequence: TGCGCCAGCAGCGTGGGGGAAACTACAGGGGAAGGGTTCTATGGCTACACCTTC. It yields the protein CASSVGETTGEGFYGYTF.

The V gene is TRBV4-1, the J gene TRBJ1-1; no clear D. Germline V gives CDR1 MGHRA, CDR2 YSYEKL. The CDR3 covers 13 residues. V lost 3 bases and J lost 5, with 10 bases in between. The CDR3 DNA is TGCGCCAGCAGCCACCTTGGGCTGACTGAAGCTTTCTTT. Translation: CASSHLGLTEAFF.

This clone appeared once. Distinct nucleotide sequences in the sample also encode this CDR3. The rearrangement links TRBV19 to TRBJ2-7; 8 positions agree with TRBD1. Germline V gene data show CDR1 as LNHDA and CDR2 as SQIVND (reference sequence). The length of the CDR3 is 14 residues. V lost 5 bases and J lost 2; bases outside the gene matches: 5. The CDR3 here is CASSPGQGPYEQYF. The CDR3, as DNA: TGTGCCAGTAGTCCCGGACAGGGTCCCTACGAGCAGTACTTC.

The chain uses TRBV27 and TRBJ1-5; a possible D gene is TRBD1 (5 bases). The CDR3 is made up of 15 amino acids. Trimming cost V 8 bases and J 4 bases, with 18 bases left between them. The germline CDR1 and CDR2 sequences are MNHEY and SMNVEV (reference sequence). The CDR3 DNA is TGTGCCAGCCTTAAAACCGGGACGGTTAATCAGCCCCAGCATTTT. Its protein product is CASLKTGTVNQPQHF.

DNA for the CDR3: TGTGCCAGCAGCTTGAGTTGGGGTGGCTCCTACGAGCAGTACTTC. It translates to CASSLSWGGSYEQYF. The chain carries TRBV5-6 and TRBJ2-7; the D is unclear. CDR3 length: 15 residues. Germline V gives CDR1 SGHDT, CDR2 YYEEEE. Trimming removed 1 base at V and 0 bases at J, with 11 bases between.

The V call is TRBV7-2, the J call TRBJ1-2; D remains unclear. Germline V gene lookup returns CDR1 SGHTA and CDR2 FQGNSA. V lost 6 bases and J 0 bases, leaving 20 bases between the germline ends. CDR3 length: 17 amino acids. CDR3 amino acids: CASRGQPSEEANYGYTF. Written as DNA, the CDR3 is TGTGCCAGCAGGGGCCAGCCCTCGGAGGAAGCTAACTATGGCTACACCTTC.

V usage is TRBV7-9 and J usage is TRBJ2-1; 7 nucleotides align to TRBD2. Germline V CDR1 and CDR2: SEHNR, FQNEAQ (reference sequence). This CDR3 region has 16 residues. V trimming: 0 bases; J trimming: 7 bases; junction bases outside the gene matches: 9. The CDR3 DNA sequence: TGTGCCAGCAGCTTAGCATCCAGCGGGATGATAAATGAGCAGTTCTTC. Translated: CASSLASSGMINEQFF.

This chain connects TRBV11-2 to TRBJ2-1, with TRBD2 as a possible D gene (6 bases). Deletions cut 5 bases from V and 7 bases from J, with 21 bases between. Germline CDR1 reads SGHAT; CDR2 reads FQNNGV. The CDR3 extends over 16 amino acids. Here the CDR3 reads CASSPTPAGAWNEQFF. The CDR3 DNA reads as TGTGCCAGCAGCCCGACTCCAGCGGGTGCATGGAATGAGCAGTTCTTC.

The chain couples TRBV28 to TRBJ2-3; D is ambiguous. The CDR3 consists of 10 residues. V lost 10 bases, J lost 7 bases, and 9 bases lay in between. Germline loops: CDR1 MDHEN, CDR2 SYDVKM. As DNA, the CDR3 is TGTGCCACCGAAGAGAATACGCAGTATTTT. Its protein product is CATEENTQYF.

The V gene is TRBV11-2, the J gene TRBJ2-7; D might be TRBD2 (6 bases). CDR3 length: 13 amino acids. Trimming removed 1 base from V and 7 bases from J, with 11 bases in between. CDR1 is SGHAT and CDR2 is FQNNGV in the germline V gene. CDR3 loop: CASSLAGSGEQYF. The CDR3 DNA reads TGTGCCAGCAGCTTAGCCGGGAGCGGGGAGCAGTACTTC.

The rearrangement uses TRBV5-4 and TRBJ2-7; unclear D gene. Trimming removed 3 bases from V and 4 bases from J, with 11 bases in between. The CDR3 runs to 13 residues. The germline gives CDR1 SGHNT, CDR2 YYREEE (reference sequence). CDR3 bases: TGTGCCAGCAGCTGGGGTGGCGGTTACGAGCAGTACTTC. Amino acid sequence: CASSWGGGYEQYF.

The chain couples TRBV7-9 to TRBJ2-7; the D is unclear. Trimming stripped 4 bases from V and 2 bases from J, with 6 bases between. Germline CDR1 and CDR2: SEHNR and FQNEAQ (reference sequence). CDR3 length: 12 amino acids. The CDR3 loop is CASSSSAYEQYF. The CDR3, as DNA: TGTGCCAGCAGCTCAAGTGCCTACGAGCAGTACTTC. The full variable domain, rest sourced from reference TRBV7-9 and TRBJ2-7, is DTGVSQNPRHKITKRGQNVTFRCDPISEHNRLYWYRQTLGQGPEFLTYFQNEAQLEKSRLLSDRFSAERPKGSFSTLEIQRTEQGDSAMYLCASSSSAYEQYFGPGTRLTVT.

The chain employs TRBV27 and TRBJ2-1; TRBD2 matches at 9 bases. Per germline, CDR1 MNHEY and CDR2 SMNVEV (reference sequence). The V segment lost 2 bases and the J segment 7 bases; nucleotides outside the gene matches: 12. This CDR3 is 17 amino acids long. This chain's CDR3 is CASSLAPPGLAINEQFF. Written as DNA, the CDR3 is TGTGCCAGCAGTTTAGCCCCGCCGGGACTAGCCATAAATGAGCAGTTCTTC.

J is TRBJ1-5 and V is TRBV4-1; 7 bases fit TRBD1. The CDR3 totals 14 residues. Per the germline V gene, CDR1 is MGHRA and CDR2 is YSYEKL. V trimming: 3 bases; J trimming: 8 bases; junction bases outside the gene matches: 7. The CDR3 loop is CASSQTGSPEPQHF. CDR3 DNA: TGCGCCAGCAGCCAGACAGGGTCGCCGGAGCCCCAGCATTTT.

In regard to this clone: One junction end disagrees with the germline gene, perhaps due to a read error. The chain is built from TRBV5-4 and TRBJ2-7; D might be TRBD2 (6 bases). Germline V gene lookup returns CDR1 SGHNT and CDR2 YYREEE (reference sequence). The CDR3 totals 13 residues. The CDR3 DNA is TGTGCCAGCAGCCCTGGGGGGACTCCGATCGGTTCCTTC. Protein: CASSPGGTPIGSF.

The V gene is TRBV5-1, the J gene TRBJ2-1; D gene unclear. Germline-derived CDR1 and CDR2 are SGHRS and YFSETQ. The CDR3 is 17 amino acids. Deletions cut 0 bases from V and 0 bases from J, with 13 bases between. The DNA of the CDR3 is TGCGCCAGCAGCTTGGGTCGGCAGTACAGCTCCTACAATGAGCAGTTCTTC. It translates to CASSLGRQYSSYNEQFF. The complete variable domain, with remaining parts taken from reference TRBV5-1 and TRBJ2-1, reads KAGVTQTPRYLIKTRGQQVTLSCSPISGHRSVSWYQQTPGQGLQFLFEYFSETQRNKGNFPGRFSGRQFSNSRSEMNVSTLELGDSALYLCASSLGRQYSSYNEQFFGPGTRLTVL.

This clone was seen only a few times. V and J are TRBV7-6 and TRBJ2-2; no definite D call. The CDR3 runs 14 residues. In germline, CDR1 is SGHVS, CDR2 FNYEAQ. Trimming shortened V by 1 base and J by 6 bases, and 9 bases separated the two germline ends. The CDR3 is CASSLVVTPGELFF. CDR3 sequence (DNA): TGTGCCAGCAGCTTAGTTGTCACGCCCGGGGAGCTGTTTTTT.

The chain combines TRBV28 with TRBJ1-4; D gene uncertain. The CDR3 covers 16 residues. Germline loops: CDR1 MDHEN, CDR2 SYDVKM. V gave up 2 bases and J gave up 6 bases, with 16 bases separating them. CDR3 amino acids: CASSLAPGVGDEKLFF. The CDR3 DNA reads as TGTGCCAGCAGTTTAGCCCCGGGAGTTGGGGATGAAAAACTGTTTTTT.

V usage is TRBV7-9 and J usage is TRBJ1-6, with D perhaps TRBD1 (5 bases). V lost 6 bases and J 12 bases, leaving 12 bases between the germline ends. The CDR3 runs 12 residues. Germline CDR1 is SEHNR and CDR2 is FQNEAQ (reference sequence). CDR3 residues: CASSRDGRPLHF. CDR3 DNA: TGTGCCAGCAGTCGGGACGGGCGACCCCTCCACTTT.

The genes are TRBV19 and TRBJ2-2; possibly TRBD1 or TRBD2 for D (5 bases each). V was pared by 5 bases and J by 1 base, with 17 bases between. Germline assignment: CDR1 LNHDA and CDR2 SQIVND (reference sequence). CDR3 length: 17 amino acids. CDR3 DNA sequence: TGTGCCAGTAGTGAAAGCCTGACAGCGGAGAACACCGGGGAGCTGTTTTTT. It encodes CASSESLTAENTGELFF.

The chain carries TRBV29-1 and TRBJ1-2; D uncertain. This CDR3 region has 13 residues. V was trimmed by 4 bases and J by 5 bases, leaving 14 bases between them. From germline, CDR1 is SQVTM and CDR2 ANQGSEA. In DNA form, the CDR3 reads TGCAGCGTTGCCAGCAGTTACGAGTATGGCTACACCTTC. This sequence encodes CSVASSYEYGYTF.

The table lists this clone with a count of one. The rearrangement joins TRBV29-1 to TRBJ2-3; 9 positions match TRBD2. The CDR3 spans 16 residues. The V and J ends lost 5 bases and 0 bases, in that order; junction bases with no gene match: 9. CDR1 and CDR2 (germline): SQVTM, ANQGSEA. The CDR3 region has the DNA TGCAGCGTTAGGATCCCCGGGACTAGCAGCACAGATACGCAGTATTTT. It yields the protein CSVRIPGTSSTDTQYF.

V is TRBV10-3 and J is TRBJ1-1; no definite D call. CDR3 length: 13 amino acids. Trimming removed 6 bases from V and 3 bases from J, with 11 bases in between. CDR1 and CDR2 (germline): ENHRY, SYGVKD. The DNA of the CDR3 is TGTGCCATCAGGGACTCCGGGGACACTGAAGCTTTCTTT. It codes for CAIRDSGDTEAFF.

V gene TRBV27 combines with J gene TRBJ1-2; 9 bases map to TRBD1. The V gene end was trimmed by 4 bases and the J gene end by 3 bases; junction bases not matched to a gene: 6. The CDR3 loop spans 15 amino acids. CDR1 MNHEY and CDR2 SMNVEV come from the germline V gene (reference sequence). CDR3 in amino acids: CASSSPGTGHYGYTF. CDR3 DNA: TGTGCCAGCAGTTCGCCCGGGACAGGGCACTATGGCTACACCTTC.

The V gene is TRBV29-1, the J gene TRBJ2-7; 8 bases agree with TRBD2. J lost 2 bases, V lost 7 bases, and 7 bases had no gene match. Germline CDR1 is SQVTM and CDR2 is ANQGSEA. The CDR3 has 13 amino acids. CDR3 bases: TGCAGCGAGGAGCGGGAGCCAGCCTACGAGCAGTACTTC. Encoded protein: CSEEREPAYEQYF.

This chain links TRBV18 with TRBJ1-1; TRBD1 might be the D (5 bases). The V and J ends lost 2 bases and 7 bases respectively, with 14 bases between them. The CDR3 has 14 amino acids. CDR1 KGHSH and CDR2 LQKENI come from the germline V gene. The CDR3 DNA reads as TGTGCCAGCTCACCAGGTGCAGGGCCGATTGAAGCTTTCTTT. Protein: CASSPGAGPIEAFF.

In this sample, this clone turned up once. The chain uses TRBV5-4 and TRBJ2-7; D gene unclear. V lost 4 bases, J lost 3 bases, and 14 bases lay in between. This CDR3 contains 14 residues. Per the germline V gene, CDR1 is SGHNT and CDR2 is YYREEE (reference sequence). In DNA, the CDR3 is TGTGCCAGCAGCGCGACGAAGGGCAACTACGAGCAGTACTTC. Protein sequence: CASSATKGNYEQYF.

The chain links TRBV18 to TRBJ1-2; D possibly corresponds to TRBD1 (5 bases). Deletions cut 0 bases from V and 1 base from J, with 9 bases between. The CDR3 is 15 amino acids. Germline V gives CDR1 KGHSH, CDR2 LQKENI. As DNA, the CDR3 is TGTGCCAGCTCACCACCGGGACTTTTTAACTATGGCTACACCTTC. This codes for CASSPPGLFNYGYTF.